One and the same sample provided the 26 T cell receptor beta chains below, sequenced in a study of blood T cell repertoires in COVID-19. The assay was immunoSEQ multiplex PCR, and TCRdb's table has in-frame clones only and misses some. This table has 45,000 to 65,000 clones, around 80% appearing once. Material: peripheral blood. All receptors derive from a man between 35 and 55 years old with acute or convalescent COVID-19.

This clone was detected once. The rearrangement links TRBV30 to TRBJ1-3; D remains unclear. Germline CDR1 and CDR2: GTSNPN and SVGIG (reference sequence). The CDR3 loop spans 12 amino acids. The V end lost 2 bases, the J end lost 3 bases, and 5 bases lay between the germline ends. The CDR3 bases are TGTGCCTGGAGTCCCCTTGGAAACACCATATATTTT. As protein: CAWSPLGNTIYF.

CDR3 residues: CASSSRTGGFEGTDTQYF. The CDR3, as DNA: TGTGCCAGCAGCAGCCGGACAGGGGGTTTTGAGGGCACAGATACGCAGTATTTT. This chain joins TRBV13 and TRBJ2-3; 10 bases agree with TRBD1. V lost 5 bases to trimming and J lost 1 base; unmatched junction nucleotides: 12. Germline CDR1 reads PRHDT; CDR2 reads FYEKMQ (reference sequence). The CDR3 length is 18 residues.

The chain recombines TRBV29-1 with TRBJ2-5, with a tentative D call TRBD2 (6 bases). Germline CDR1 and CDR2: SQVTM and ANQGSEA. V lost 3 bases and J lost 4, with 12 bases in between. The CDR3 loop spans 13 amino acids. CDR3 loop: CSVESGPGETQYF. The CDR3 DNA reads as TGCAGCGTTGAGAGCGGGCCAGGAGAGACCCAGTACTTC.

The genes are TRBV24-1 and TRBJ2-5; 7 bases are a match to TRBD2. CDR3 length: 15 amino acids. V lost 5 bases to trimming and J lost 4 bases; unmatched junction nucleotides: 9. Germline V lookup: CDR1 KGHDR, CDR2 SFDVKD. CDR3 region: CATSAWGGGLETQYF. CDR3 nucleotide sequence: TGTGCCACCAGTGCCTGGGGGGGAGGGTTAGAGACCCAGTACTTC.

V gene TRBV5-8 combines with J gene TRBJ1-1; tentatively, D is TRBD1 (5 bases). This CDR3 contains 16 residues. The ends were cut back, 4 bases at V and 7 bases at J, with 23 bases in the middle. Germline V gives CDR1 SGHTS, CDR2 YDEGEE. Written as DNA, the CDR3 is TGTGCCAGCAGCCTGAACCGGGACTCCCGGACCAATGAAGCTTTCTTT. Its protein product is CASSLNRDSRTNEAFF.

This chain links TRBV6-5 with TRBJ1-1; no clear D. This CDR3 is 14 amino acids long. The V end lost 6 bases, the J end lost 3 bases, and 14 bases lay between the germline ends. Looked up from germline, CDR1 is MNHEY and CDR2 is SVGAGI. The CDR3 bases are TGTGCCAGCAGCCGATCAGGATGGTACACTGAAGCTTTCTTT. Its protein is CASSRSGWYTEAFF.

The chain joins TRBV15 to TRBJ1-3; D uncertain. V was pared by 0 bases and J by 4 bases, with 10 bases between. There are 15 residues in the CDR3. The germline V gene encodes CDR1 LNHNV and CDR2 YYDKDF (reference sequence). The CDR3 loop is CATSREQTTGNTIYF. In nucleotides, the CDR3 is TGTGCCACCAGCAGAGAACAGACCACGGGAAACACCATATATTTT.

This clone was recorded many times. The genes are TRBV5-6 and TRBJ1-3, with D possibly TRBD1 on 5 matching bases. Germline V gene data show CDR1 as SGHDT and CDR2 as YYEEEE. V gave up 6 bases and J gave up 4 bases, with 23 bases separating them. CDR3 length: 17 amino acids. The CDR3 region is CASNQTPKGDDGNTIYF. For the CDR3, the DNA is TGTGCCAGCAACCAAACCCCGAAAGGGGATGACGGAAACACCATATATTTT.

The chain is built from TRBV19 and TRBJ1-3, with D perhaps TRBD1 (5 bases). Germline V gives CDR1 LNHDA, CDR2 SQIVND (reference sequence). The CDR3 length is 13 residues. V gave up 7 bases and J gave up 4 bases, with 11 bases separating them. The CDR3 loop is CASIVRGGNTIYF. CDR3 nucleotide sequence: TGTGCCAGTATCGTAAGGGGAGGAAACACCATATATTTT. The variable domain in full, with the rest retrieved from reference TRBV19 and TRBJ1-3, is DGGITQSPKYLFRKEGQNVTLSCEQNLNHDAMYWYRQDPGQGLRLIYYSQIVNDFQKGDIAEGYSVSREKKESFPLTVTSAQKNPTAFYLCASIVRGGNTIYFGEGSWLTVV.

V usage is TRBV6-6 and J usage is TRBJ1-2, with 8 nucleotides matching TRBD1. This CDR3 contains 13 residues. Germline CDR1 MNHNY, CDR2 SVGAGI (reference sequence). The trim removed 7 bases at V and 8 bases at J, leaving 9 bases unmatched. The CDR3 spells CASTETGGRGYTF. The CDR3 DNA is TGTGCCAGCACCGAAACAGGGGGGCGAGGCTACACCTTC.

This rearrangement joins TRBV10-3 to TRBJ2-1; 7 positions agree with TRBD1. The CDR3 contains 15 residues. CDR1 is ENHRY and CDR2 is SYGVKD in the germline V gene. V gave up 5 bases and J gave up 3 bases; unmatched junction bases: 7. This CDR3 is CAISTPGTDYNEQFF. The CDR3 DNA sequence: TGTGCCATCAGTACTCCCGGGACAGACTACAATGAGCAGTTCTTC.

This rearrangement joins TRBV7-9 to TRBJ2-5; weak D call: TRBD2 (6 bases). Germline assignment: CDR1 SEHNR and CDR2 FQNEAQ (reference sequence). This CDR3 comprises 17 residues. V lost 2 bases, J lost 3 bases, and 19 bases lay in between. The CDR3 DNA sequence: TGTGCCAGCAGCTTAAAAGCGATCGGGGAGGAAAAAGAGACCCAGTACTTC. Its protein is CASSLKAIGEEKETQYF.

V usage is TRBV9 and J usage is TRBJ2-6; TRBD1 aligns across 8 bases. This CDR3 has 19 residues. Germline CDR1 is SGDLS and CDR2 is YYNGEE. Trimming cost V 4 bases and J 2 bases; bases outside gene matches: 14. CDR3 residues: CASSNPRTGKGPGANVLTF. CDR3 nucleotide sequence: TGTGCCAGCAGCAACCCCCGGACAGGGAAGGGACCTGGGGCCAACGTCCTGACTTTC.

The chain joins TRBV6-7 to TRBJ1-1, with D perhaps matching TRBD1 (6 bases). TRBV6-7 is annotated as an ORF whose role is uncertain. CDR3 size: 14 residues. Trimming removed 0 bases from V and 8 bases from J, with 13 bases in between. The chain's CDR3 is CASSYSQLGHEAFF. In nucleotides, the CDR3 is TGTGCCAGCAGTTACTCGCAACTGGGACACGAAGCTTTCTTT.

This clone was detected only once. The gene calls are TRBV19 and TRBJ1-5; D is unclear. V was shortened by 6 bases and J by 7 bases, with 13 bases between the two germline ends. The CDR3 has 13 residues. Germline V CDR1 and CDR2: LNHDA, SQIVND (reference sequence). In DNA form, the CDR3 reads TGTGCCAGTAGGGGAGAAGGTAAGCAGCCCCAGCATTTT. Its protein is CASRGEGKQPQHF.

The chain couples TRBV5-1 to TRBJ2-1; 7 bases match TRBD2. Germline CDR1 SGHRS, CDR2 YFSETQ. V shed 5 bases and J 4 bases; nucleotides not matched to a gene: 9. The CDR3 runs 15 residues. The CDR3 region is CASRSVGGSYNEQFF. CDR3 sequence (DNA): TGCGCCAGCAGGTCGGTGGGAGGGAGTTACAATGAGCAGTTCTTC.

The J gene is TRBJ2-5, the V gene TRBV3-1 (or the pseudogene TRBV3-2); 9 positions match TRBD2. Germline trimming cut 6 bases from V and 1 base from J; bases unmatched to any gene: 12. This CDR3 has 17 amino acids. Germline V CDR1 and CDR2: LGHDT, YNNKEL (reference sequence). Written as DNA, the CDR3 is TGTGCCAGCAGACCTTACAGCCAGCGGGGGGCCCAAGAGACCCAGTACTTC. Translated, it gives CASRPYSQRGAQETQYF.

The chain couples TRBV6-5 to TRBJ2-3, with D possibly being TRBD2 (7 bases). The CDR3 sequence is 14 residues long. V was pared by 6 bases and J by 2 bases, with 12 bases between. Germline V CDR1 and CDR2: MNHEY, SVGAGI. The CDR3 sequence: CASRARGPTDTQYF. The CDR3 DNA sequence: TGTGCCAGCAGGGCGCGGGGGCCCACAGATACGCAGTATTTT.

DNA for the CDR3: TGTGCCAGCTCACCAAAGTGGCTCGGGACAGGGGGCAATGAGCAGTTCTTC. Amino acids: CASSPKWLGTGGNEQFF. The rearrangement uses TRBV18 and TRBJ2-1; 11 bases fit TRBD1. The V segment lost 2 bases and the J segment 6 bases; nucleotides outside the gene matches: 9. The CDR3 extends over 17 amino acids. CDR1 is KGHSH, CDR2 LQKENI, per germline.

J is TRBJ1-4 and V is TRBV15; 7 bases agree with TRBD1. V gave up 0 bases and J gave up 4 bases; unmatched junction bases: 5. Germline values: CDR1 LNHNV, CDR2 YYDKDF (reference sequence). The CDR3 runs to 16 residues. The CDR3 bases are TGTGCCACCAGCAGAGACCGACAGGGAGGTAATGAAAAACTGTTTTTT. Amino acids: CATSRDRQGGNEKLFF. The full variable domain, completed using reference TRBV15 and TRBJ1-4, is DAMVIQNPRYQVTQFGKPVTLSCSQTLNHNVMYWYQQKSSQAPKLLFHYYDKDFNNEADTPDNFQSRRPNTSFCFLDIRSPGLGDTAMYLCATSRDRQGGNEKLFFGSGTQLSVL.

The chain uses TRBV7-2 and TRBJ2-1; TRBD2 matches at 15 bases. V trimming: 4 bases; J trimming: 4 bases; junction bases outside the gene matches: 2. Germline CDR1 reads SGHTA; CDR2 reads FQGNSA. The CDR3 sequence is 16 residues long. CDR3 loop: CASSSGLAGGYNEQFF. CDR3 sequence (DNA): TGTGCCAGCAGCTCGGGACTAGCGGGAGGATACAATGAGCAGTTCTTC.

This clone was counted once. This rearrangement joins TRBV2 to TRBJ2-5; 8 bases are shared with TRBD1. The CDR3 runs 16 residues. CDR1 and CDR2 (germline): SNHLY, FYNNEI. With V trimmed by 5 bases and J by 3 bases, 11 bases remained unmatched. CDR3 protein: CASSPGQDMKKETQYF. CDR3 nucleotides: TGTGCCAGCAGTCCGGGACAGGACATGAAAAAAGAGACCCAGTACTTC. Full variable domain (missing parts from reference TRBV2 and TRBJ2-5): EPEVTQTPSHQVTQMGQEVILRCVPISNHLYFYWYRQILGQKVEFLVSFYNNEISEKSEIFDDQFSVERPDGSNFTLKIRSTKLEDSAMYFCASSPGQDMKKETQYFGPGTRLLVL.

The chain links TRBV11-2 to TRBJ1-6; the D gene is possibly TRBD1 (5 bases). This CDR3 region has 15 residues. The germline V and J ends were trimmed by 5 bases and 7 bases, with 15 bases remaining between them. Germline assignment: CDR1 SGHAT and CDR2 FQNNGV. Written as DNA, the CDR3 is TGTGCCAGCAGCAAAGGGGTTACCGTAAATTCACCCCTCCACTTT. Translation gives CASSKGVTVNSPLHF. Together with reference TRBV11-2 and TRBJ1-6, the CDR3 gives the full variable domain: EAGVAQSPRYKIIEKRQSVAFWCNPISGHATLYWYQQILGQGPKLLIQFQNNGVVDDSQLPKDRFSAERLKGVDSTLKIQPAKLEDSAVYLCASSKGVTVNSPLHFGNGTRLTVT.

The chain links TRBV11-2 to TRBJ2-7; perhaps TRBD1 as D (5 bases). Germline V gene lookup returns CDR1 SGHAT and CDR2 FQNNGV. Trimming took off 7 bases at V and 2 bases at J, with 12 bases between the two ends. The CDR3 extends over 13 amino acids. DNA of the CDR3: TGTGCCAGCAACCCAACAGGAACCTACGAGCAGTACTTC. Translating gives CASNPTGTYEQYF.

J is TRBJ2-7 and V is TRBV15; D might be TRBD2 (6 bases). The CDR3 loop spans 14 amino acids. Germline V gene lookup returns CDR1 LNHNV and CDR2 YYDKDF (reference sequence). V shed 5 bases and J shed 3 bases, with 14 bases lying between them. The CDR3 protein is CATSGSPDYYEQYF. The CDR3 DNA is TGTGCCACCAGCGGCAGTCCGGACTACTACGAGCAGTACTTC.

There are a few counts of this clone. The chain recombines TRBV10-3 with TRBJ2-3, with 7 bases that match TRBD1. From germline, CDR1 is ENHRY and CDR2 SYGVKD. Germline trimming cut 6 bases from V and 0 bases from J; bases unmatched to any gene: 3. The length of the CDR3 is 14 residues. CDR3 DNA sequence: TGTGCCATCAGGACGACAGGGAGCACAGATACGCAGTATTTT. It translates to CAIRTTGSTDTQYF.